What follows are 8 T cell receptor beta chains derived from one specimen sequenced in a study of T cells after yellow fever vaccination. TCRdb called the 5' RACE reads again in MiXCR, with one record for every CDR3 protein. This table has 250,000 to 400,000 distinct CDR3 sequences, around 4.5% appearing once. The sequenced sample was PBMCs, obtained 15 days after the yellow fever booster vaccination. The receptors come from a man aged 18-30 years who received the YFV17D yellow fever vaccine.

A few counts support this clonotype. The genes are TRBV7-2 and TRBJ2-2, with 15 nucleotides matching TRBD2. CDR1 SGHTA and CDR2 FQGNSA come from the germline V gene. The length of the CDR3 is 15 residues. Trimming cost V 11 bases and J 5 bases; bases outside gene matches: 6. Written as DNA, the CDR3 is TGTGCCGGACGGGGACTAGCGGGGGGTACCGGGGAGCTGTTTTTT. Residues: CAGRGLAGGTGELFF. The complete variable domain, with remaining parts taken from reference TRBV7-2 and TRBJ2-2, reads GAGVSQSPSNKVTEKGKDVELRCDPISGHTALYWYRQSLGQGLEFLIYFQGNSAPDKSGLPSDRFSAERTGGSVSTLTIQRTQQEDSAVYLCAGRGLAGGTGELFFGEGSRLTVL.

This clonotype was seen repeatedly, ten times or more. This chain connects TRBV5-5 to TRBJ2-3; the D call may be TRBD1 or TRBD2 (5 bases each). The CDR3 totals 15 residues. Trimming removed 5 bases from V and 0 bases from J, with 13 bases in between. The germline CDR1 and CDR2 sequences are SGHKS and YYEKEE (reference sequence). The CDR3 loop is CASRTGTMSTDTQYF. CDR3 coding DNA: TGTGCCAGCAGAACCGGGACGATGAGCACAGATACGCAGTATTTT. Full variable domain (rest looked up from reference TRBV5-5 and TRBJ2-3): DAGVTQSPTHLIKTRGQQVTLRCSPISGHKSVSWYQQVLGQGPQFIFQYYEKEERGRGNFPDRFSARQFPNYSSELNVNALLLGDSALYLCASRTGTMSTDTQYFGPGTRLTVL.

The rearrangement uses TRBV4-1 and TRBJ2-1, with D possibly being TRBD2 (6 bases). CDR1 is MGHRA, CDR2 YSYEKL, per germline. V was pared by 4 bases and J by 7 bases, with 17 bases between. The CDR3 covers 15 residues. CDR3 DNA: TGCGCCAGCAGCCTTCCTCTCGGGGGTCGAAATGAGCAGTTCTTC. Its protein product is CASSLPLGGRNEQFF.

The chain joins TRBV18 to TRBJ1-1; no firm D call. Trimming left V 2 bases short and J 0 bases short, with 10 bases between. The germline gives CDR1 KGHSH, CDR2 LQKENI. The CDR3 spans 15 residues. The CDR3: CASSPGQAMNTEAFF. CDR3 nucleotide sequence: TGTGCCAGCTCACCAGGGCAGGCTATGAACACTGAAGCTTTCTTT.

This sequence joins TRBV7-3 and TRBJ2-2, with TRBD2 as a possible D gene (5 bases). Germline V gives CDR1 SGHTA, CDR2 FQGTGA. V gave up 2 bases and J gave up 3 bases, with 16 bases separating them. The CDR3 loop spans 17 amino acids. CDR3 DNA: TGTGCCAGCAGCTTATCCCTCCGGGGTTCTTACACCGGGGAGCTGTTTTTT. It is translated as CASSLSLRGSYTGELFF.

This clonotype has ten or more counts. The chain links TRBV7-8 to TRBJ2-1, with D maybe TRBD2 (6 bases). The CDR3 runs to 14 residues. The germline CDR1 and CDR2 sequences are SGHVS and FQNEAQ. V dropped 4 bases and J dropped 10 bases, with 17 bases sitting between them. The CDR3 reads CASSSGTGEYEQFF. In DNA, the CDR3 is TGTGCCAGCAGCTCAGGGACGGGGGAGTACGAGCAGTTCTTC.

Worth noting for this clonotype: Sequence at one end of the junction differs from germline and may be a read error. The chain links TRBV27 to TRBJ1-3, with unresolved D. Germline V gene data show CDR1 as MNHEY and CDR2 as SMNVEV (reference sequence). This CDR3 has 16 residues. Here the CDR3 DNA reads TGTGCCAGCCGTTTACGGATCCGGACGCCTGGAAACACCATATATTTT. This codes for CASRLRIRTPGNTIYF.

This clonotype was detected many times. V is TRBV10-3 and J is TRBJ2-3; 8 bases fit TRBD2. This CDR3 has 17 amino acids. After removal of 5 bases from V and 6 bases from J, the junction contained 16 bases not matched to a gene. CDR1 ENHRY and CDR2 SYGVKD come from the germline V gene. In DNA form, the CDR3 reads TGTGCCATCAGTTCCCGTGACTCGCGGGGGGCAACCGATACGCAGTATTTT. Its translation is CAISSRDSRGATDTQYF.